These 19 T cell receptor beta chains share one sample of origin, sequenced in a study of T cell repertoires in cytomegalovirus infection. Each CDR3 protein is one row after TCRdb ran MiXCR on the reads. The table has around 290,000 distinct CDR3 sequences, about 26% seen once. What was sequenced was PBMCs. Receptor source: a human donor in good health (CMV status not recorded). Some clones in this sample may be carry-over from other donors' samples.

This clonotype came up many times. V is TRBV7-3 and J is TRBJ2-1; tentatively, D is TRBD2 (6 bases). The V and J ends lost 5 bases and 2 bases respectively, with 10 bases between them. Germline loops: CDR1 SGHTA, CDR2 FQGTGA. The CDR3 is 14 residues long. CDR3 in DNA: TGTGCCAGCAGCCCGGGGGTTACCTACAATGAGCAGTTCTTC. This sequence encodes CASSPGVTYNEQFF. Filled out from reference TRBV7-3 and TRBJ2-1, the complete variable domain reads GAGVSQTPSNKVTEKGKYVELRCDPISGHTALYWYRQSLGQGPEFLIYFQGTGAADDSGLPNDRFFAVRPEGSVSTLKIQRTERGDSAVYLCASSPGVTYNEQFFGPGTRLTVL.

The chain combines TRBV28 with TRBJ1-5; TRBD1 aligns across 10 bases. The V and J ends lost 6 bases and 2 bases, in that order; junction bases with no gene match: 4. CDR3 size: 15 residues. Germline values: CDR1 MDHEN, CDR2 SYDVKM. The CDR3 protein is CASSRGTGGNQPQHF. CDR3 DNA sequence: TGTGCCAGCAGCCGTGGGACAGGGGGCAATCAGCCCCAGCATTTT.

This rearrangement joins TRBV4-2 to TRBJ1-4; no definite D call. CDR1 is LGHNA and CDR2 is YNFKEQ in the germline V gene. Trimming pared 3 bases from V and 2 bases from J, leaving 13 bases between. The CDR3 has 16 residues. In DNA form, the CDR3 reads TGTGCCAGCAGCCACCCGGGAGGTGTGACTAATGAAAAACTGTTTTTT. Translating gives CASSHPGGVTNEKLFF.

This clonotype was seen a handful of times. The chain recombines TRBV10-3 with TRBJ1-5; D gene ambiguous. Germline CDR1 is ENHRY and CDR2 is SYGVKD. Deletions cut 8 bases from V and 4 bases from J, with 6 bases between. The length of the CDR3 is 11 residues. The CDR3 sequence: CAIPANQPQHF. The CDR3 DNA reads TGTGCCATCCCGGCGAATCAGCCCCAGCATTTT.

In this sample, this clonotype turned up a few times. The gene calls are TRBV10-2 and TRBJ2-1; perhaps TRBD2 as D (6 bases). The CDR3 has 15 residues. V was shortened by 6 bases and J by 2 bases, with 14 bases between the two germline ends. The V gene's germline CDR1 is WSHSY and CDR2 SAAADI. The CDR3 here is CASRAPGGAYNEQFF. The CDR3, as DNA: TGCGCCAGCAGGGCCCCCGGAGGGGCCTACAATGAGCAGTTCTTC.

This clonotype was picked up a small number of times. This sequence joins TRBV2 and TRBJ1-1; the D is unclear. Germline V gene sequence: CDR1 SNHLY, CDR2 FYNNEI. This CDR3 comprises 14 residues. V gave up 8 bases and J gave up 6 bases, with 19 bases separating them. The CDR3 DNA reads as TGTGCCAGCCAGAACTTCGCGGTCCAACCTGAAGCTTTCTTT. Amino acid sequence: CASQNFAVQPEAFF.

CDR3 residues: CSVEASTNYGYTF. CDR3 in DNA: TGCAGCGTTGAAGCTTCCACAAACTATGGCTACACCTTC. The V and J genes are TRBV29-1 and TRBJ1-2, with D hard to call. This CDR3 comprises 13 residues. The germline V and J ends were trimmed by 1 base and 2 bases, with 8 bases remaining between them. Germline V gene sequence: CDR1 SQVTM, CDR2 ANQGSEA.

This sequence joins TRBV29-1 and TRBJ1-5; a weak D match, TRBD1 (6 bases). Germline CDR1 reads SQVTM; CDR2 reads ANQGSEA. CDR3 size: 13 residues. Trimming shortened V by 6 bases and J by 5 bases, and 14 bases separated the two germline ends. CDR3: CSVADRLYQPQHF. The CDR3 DNA reads TGCAGCGTGGCGGACAGACTCTATCAGCCCCAGCATTTT. Variable domain in full (rest from reference TRBV29-1 and TRBJ1-5): SAVISQKPSRDICQRGTSLTIQCQVDSQVTMMFWYRQQPGQSLTLIATANQGSEATYESGFVIDKFPISRPNLTFSTLTVSNMSPEDSSIYLCSVADRLYQPQHFGDGTRLSIL.

This clonotype was seen a handful of times. The chain couples TRBV25-1 to TRBJ1-4; no firm D call. This CDR3 has 14 amino acids. The ends were cut back, 6 bases at V and 8 bases at J, with 16 bases in the middle. Germline CDR1 reads MGHDK; CDR2 reads SYGVNS. CDR3 in DNA: TGTGCCAGCAGCGTTGGTGCTGGATGGGAAAAACTGTTTTTT. Residues: CASSVGAGWEKLFF.

The chain uses TRBV12-3 or TRBV12-4 and TRBJ1-1; no clear D. V was pared by 6 bases and J by 5 bases, with 13 bases between. The CDR3 covers 13 residues. This CDR3 reads CASRRNAYTEAFF. CDR3 coding DNA: TGTGCCAGCAGAAGGAATGCATATACTGAAGCTTTCTTT.

The rearrangement joins TRBV29-1 to TRBJ1-4; maybe TRBD1 (5 bases). Germline V lookup: CDR1 SQVTM, CDR2 ANQGSEA. Trimming removed 4 bases from V and 4 bases from J, with 7 bases in between. The CDR3 runs to 12 residues. This CDR3 reads CSVGQLNEKLFF. For the CDR3, the DNA is TGCAGCGTTGGACAGCTTAATGAAAAACTGTTTTTT.

This clonotype was detected only a few times. The chain carries TRBV3-1 and TRBJ1-2, with D possibly TRBD1 on 6 matching bases. In germline, CDR1 is LGHDT, CDR2 YNNKEL (reference sequence). The CDR3 sequence is 14 residues long. V was shortened by 1 base and J by 4 bases, with 10 bases between the two germline ends. The CDR3 sequence is CASSQVRTAYGYTF. CDR3 bases: TGTGCCAGCAGCCAAGTCCGGACAGCCTATGGCTACACCTTC. Combining the CDR3 with reference TRBV3-1 and TRBJ1-2 gives the whole variable domain DTAVSQTPKYLVTQMGNDKSIKCEQNLGHDTMYWYKQDSKKFLKIMFSYNNKELIINETVPNRFSPKSPDKAHLNLHINSLELGDSAVYFCASSQVRTAYGYTFGSGTRLTVV.

V usage is TRBV24-1 and J usage is TRBJ2-5, with 7 bases that match TRBD2. The CDR3 covers 16 residues. V shed 5 bases and J 5 bases; nucleotides not matched to a gene: 13. The V gene's germline CDR1 is KGHDR and CDR2 SFDVKD. The CDR3 protein is CATSGWSGEKGETQYF. CDR3 DNA: TGTGCCACCAGTGGATGGAGCGGGGAGAAGGGGGAGACCCAGTACTTC.

The chain recombines TRBV7-3 with TRBJ2-1, with D maybe TRBD2 (6 bases). Germline V gene sequence: CDR1 SGHTA, CDR2 FQGTGA. Trimming took off 2 bases at V and 7 bases at J, with 15 bases between the two ends. This CDR3 comprises 15 residues. The CDR3 here is CASSLASGDWNEQFF. In nucleotides, the CDR3 is TGTGCCAGCAGCTTAGCATCCGGGGACTGGAATGAGCAGTTCTTC.

The rearrangement links TRBV7-6 to TRBJ2-7, with D tentatively TRBD1 (6 bases). The V end was cut by 4 bases, the J end by 2 bases, with 9 bases between. CDR1 SGHVS and CDR2 FNYEAQ come from the germline V gene. This CDR3 comprises 13 residues. Here the CDR3 reads CASSSRDTYEQYF. The CDR3 nucleotides read TGTGCCAGCAGCTCCCGGGACACCTACGAGCAGTACTTC.

This clonotype was seen many times. The gene calls are TRBV7-2 and TRBJ1-2; D perhaps matches TRBD1 (6 bases). The CDR3 consists of 13 residues. V was clipped by 5 bases and J by 8 bases, with 15 bases between them. The germline gives CDR1 SGHTA, CDR2 FQGNSA. The CDR3, as DNA: TGTGCCAGCAGCCCACAAACAGGGAGCGGCTACACCTTC. Translating it yields CASSPQTGSGYTF.

The J gene is TRBJ1-1, the V gene TRBV19; 9 bases match TRBD1. CDR3 length equals 16 residues. The germline CDR1 and CDR2 sequences are LNHDA and SQIVND (reference sequence). The V and J ends lost 4 bases and 2 bases, in that order; junction bases with no gene match: 8. The CDR3 protein is CASSRAGQGSNTEAFF. The CDR3 nucleotides read TGTGCCAGTAGTAGAGCGGGACAGGGATCTAACACTGAAGCTTTCTTT.

This clonotype has just a few counts. The chain employs TRBV7-9 and TRBJ1-1; D is ambiguous. V lost 6 bases and J lost 3, with 14 bases in between. This CDR3 contains 14 residues. The germline V gene encodes CDR1 SEHNR and CDR2 FQNEAQ (reference sequence). The CDR3 DNA is TGTGCCAGCAGGATCCCGAGTAGGGACACTGAAGCTTTCTTT. It translates to CASRIPSRDTEAFF.

The gene calls are TRBV11-2 and TRBJ2-7; TRBD2 might be the D (6 bases). Germline V gene sequence: CDR1 SGHAT, CDR2 FQNNGV. V was cut by 5 bases and J by 4 bases, with 18 bases left in between. The CDR3 extends over 15 amino acids. CDR3 DNA: TGTGCCAGCAGCCAGGATCCGGGACTGGGATACGAGCAGTACTTC. Translated: CASSQDPGLGYEQYF.